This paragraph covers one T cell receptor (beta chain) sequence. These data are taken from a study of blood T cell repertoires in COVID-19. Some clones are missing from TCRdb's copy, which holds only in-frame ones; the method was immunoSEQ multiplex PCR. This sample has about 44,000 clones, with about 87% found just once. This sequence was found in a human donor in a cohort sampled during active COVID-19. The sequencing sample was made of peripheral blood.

Written as DNA, the CDR3 is TGCGCCAGCAGCCGTGACAGGGCCTACGAGCAGTACTTC. Encoded protein: CASSRDRAYEQYF. This sequence joins TRBV4-1 and TRBJ2-7; TRBD1 agrees at 7 bases. Germline loops: CDR1 MGHRA, CDR2 YSYEKL. This CDR3 is built from 13 residues. J was trimmed by 2 bases and V by 4 bases; bases with no gene match: 2.